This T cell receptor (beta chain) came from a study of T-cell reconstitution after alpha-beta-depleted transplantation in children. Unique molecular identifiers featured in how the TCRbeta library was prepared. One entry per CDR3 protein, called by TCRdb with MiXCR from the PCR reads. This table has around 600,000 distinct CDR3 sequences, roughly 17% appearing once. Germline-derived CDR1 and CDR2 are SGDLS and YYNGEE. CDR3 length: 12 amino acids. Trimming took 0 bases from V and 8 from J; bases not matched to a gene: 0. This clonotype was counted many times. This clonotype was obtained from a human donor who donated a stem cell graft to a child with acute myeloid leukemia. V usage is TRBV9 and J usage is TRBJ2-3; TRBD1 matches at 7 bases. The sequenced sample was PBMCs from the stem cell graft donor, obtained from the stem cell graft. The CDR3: CASSVAGGTQYF. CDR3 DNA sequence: TGTGCCAGCAGCGTAGCAGGGGGTACGCAGTATTTT.